This TCR beta chain was recorded in a study of Ad26.COV2.S vaccination and SARS-CoV-2 variants (dated by TCRdb to the early 2020s). Some background on the complete study: Donors in the vaccine arm were drawn from COV1001, a phase I-IIa trial of Ad26.COV2.S in healthy adults that was multicentre, randomized, double-blind and placebo-controlled. Dosing of Ad26.COV2.S was intramuscular, at either 5x10^10 or 1x10^11 viral particles, delivered as one shot or as two shots spaced 56 days apart. Trial participants were randomized into five groups of five: low-dose or high-dose Ad26.COV2.S given once or twice, or placebo on both occasions. The specificity and breadth of SARS-CoV-2-reactive T cell receptors after Ad26.COV2.S vaccination were assessed by TCRbeta repertoire sequencing. The TCR-sequenced set comprised approximately 32 samples: roughly 19 Ad26.COV2.S vaccine recipients, 5 placebo recipients and 8 SARS-CoV-2 convalescent individuals. Investigators remained blinded to trial group allocation during experiments and outcome assessment. The paper's findings and limits, for the study overall: The study was not powered for comparison of responses between vaccine doses or regimens. Substantial breadth of spike-specific CD8+ and CD4+ T cell responses was reported after vaccination. Ad26.COV2.S recipients had higher spike-specific TCR breadth than placebo recipients (P = 0.0014). Vaccine and placebo recipients had comparable non-spike TCR breadth, which fits with the vaccine containing only spike. The authors noted that the TCR breadth and depth analyses may have underestimated total T cell responses.

Relative to germline, V is missing 0 bases and J is missing 2 bases, with 9 bases of the junction outside any gene match. From its cysteine to its phenylalanine, the CDR3 spans 18 amino acids. Only the CDR3 part of the read is kept: 54 bases, read in frame from the first base. Looking up the germline V gene yields CDR1 LGHNA and CDR2 YNFKEQ. The treatment or condition label for this specimen denotes: 15 to 20 received Ad26.COV2.S at low or high dose, single or two shots; several received placebo; per-sample allocation not given. Repertoires of vaccine and placebo recipients were sequenced from samples collected on day 63 after the first injection. In Cohort 1b, roughly 26 adults aged 18-55 years were enrolled at a single site in Boston, USA, between 29 July and 7 August 2020. Ad26.COV2.S consisted of a replication-incompetent adenovirus type 26 vector by which a prefusion-stabilized SARS-CoV-2 spike protein from the original Wuhan strain was expressed.

The immunoSEQ Assay was the method used to sequence TCRbeta CDR3 regions. After extraction, genomic DNA underwent amplification by bias-controlled multiplex PCR, followed by high-throughput sequencing. The source study handled its data this way. Collapsing and filtering of sequences were performed to quantify the absolute abundance of each unique TCRbeta CDR3 region. T cell fraction was estimated by normalizing TCRbeta template counts to usable DNA, with usable DNA measured through amplification of reference genes found in all nucleated cells. Repertoire TCRs were annotated as SARS-CoV-2-specific by exact matching of V gene, CDR3 amino acid sequence and J gene to a known reactive TCR set. MIRA supplied the reference SARS-CoV-2 TCR set, which was filtered for enrichment in COVID-19-positive ImmuneCODE repertoires so that public or cross-reactive TCRs were removed. Using the MIRA antigens, annotated TCRs were further analysed by specific ORF or by position within an ORF. Depth was the summed frequency of annotated unique rearrangements, while breadth was defined as annotated unique rearrangements over total unique productive rearrangements. Two-sided Wilcoxon rank-sum tests were used to compare TCR breadth between groups. The table was pulled from immuneACCESS by TCRdb, which kept in-frame rearrangements only. Such tables lose some clones; where checked, under half of the loss comes from unresolved V genes, and the rest has no known cause. V, J and clone size are those of that table, while D and trimming were read from the DNA. The table for this sample lists roughly 240,000 clones; approximately 87% of them were counted only once. The top ten clonotypes cover about 10% of the sample.

This clone was seen only a few times. It has no known antigen specificity. The record has no base qualities; no much larger clone is one base away. The receptor was derived from a person between 18 and 65 years old who received the Ad26.COV2.S COVID-19 vaccine or a placebo. The specimen comprised peripheral blood, sampled in a trial of Ad26.COV2.S vaccine versus placebo. The V and J genes are TRBV4-2 and TRBJ1-3, and 8 junction bases match TRBD1. The DNA sequence follows: TGTGCCAGCAGCCAAGATCAGGGGGCAGGGAACCCTGGAAACACCATATATTTT. It encodes CASSQDQGAGNPGNTIYF.